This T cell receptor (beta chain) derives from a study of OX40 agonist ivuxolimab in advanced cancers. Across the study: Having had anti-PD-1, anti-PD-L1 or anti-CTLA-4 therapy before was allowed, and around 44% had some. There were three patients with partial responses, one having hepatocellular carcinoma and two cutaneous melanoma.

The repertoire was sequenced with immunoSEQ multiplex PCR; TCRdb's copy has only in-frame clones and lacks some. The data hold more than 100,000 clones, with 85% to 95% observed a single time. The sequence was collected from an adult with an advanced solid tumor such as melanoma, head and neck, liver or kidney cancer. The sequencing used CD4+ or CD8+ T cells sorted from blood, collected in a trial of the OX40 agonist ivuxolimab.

The CDR3 nucleotides read TGTGCCAGCAGCTTAGTCAGGGCTGGGAACACTGAAGCTTTCTTT. Translation: CASSLVRAGNTEAFF. The chain carries TRBV7-2 and TRBJ1-1; TRBD1 is a possible D gene (5 bases). This CDR3 comprises 15 residues. The germline CDR1 and CDR2 sequences are SGHTA and FQGNSA. V lost 1 base and J 1 base, leaving 10 bases between the germline ends.